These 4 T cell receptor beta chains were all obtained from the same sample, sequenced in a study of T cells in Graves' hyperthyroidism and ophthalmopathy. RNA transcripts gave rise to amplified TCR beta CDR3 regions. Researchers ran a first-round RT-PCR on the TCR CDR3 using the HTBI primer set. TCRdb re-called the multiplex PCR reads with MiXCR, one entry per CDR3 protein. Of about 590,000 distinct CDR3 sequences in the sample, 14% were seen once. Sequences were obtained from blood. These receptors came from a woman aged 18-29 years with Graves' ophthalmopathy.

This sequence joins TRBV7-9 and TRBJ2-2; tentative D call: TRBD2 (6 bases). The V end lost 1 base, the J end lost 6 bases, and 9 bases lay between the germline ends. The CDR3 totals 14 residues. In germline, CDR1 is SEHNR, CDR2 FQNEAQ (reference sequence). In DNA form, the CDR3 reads TGTGCCAGCAGCTTAGGCGGGGAAGCCGGGGAGCTGTTTTTT. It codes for CASSLGGEAGELFF.

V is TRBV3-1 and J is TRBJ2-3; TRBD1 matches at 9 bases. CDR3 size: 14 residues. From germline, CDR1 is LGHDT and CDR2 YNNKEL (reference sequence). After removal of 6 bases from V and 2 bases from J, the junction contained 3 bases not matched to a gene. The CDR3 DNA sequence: TGTGCCAGCAGACGGACAGGGGACACAGATACGCAGTATTTT. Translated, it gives CASRRTGDTDTQYF.

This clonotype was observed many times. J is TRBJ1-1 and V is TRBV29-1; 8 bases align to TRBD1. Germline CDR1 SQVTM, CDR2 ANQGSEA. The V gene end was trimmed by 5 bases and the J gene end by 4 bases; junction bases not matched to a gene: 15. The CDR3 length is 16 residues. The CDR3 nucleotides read TGCAGCGTTCTGCGGGTAGGGACAGGAGGCGGCACTGAAGCTTTCTTT. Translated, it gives CSVLRVGTGGGTEAFF.

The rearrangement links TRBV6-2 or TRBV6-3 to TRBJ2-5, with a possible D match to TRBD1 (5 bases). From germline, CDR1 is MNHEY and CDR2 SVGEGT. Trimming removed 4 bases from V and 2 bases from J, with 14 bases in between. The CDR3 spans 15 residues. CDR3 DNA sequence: TGTGCCAGCAGTTCATATCACAGGTTTCAAGAGACCCAGTACTTC. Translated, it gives CASSSYHRFQETQYF.